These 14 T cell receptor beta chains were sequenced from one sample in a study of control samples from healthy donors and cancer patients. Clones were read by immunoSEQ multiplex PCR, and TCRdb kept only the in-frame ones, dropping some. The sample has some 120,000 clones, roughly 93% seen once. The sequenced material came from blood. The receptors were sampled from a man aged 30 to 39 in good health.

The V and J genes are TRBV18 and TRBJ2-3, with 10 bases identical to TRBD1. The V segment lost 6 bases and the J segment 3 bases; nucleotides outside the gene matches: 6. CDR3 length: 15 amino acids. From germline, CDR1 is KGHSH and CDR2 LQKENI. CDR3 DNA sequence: TGTGCCAGCTCCGGGCCGGGACAGGGGACAGATACGCAGTATTTT. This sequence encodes CASSGPGQGTDTQYF.

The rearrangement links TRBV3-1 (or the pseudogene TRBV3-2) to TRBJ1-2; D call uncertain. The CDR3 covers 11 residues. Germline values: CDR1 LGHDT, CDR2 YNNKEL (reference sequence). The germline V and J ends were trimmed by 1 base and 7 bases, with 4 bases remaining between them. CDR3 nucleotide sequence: TGTGCCAGCAGCCAAGGGGCTGGCTACACCTTC. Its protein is CASSQGAGYTF.

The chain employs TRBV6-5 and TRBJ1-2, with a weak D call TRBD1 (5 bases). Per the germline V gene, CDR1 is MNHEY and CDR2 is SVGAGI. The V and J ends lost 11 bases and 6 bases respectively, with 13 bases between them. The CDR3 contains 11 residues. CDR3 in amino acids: CASPWGDGYTF. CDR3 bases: TGTGCCTCTCCCTGGGGGGATGGCTACACCTTC.

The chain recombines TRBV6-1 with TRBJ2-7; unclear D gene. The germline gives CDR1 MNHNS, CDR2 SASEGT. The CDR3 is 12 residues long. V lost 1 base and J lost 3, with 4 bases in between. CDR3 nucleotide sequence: TGTGCCAGCAGTGAAGGGTTCTACGAGCAGTACTTC. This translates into CASSEGFYEQYF.

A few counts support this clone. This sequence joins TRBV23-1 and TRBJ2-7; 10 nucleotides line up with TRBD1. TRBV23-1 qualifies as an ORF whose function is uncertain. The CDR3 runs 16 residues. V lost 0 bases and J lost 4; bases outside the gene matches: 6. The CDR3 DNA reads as TGCGCCAGCAGTCAATCGGGGGACAGGGGAAGGTACGAGCAGTACTTC. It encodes CASSQSGDRGRYEQYF.

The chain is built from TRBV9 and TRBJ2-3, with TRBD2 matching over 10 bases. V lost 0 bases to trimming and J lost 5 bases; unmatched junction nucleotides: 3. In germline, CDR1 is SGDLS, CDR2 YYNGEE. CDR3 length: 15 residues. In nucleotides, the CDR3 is TGTGCCAGCAGCGTAGAAGCGGGGGGGATAGATACGCAGTATTTT. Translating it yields CASSVEAGGIDTQYF.

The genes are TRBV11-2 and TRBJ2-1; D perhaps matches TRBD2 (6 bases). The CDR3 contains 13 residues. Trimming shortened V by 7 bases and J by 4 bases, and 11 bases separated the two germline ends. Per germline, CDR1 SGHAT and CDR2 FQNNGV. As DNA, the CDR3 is TGTGCCAGCACCCACGGGGGATACAATGAGCAGTTCTTC. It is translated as CASTHGGYNEQFF.

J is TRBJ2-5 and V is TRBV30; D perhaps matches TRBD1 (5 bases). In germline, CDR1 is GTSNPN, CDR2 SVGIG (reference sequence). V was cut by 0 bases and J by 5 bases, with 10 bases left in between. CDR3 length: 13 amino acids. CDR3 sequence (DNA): TGTGCCTGGAGTGTAGGGGATAGGGAGACCCAGTACTTC. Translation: CAWSVGDRETQYF.

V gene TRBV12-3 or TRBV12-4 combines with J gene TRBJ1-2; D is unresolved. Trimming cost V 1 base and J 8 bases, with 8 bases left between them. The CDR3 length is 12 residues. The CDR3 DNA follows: TGTGCCAGCAGTTTAGGAGGGTTGGGCTACACCTTC. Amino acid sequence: CASSLGGLGYTF.

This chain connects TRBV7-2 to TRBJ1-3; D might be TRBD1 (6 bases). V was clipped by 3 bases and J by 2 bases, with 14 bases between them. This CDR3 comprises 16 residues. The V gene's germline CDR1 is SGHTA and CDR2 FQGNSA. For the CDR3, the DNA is TGTGCCAGCAGCTTGGCCGCCTGGGGGCCTGGAAACACCATATATTTT. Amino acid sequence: CASSLAAWGPGNTIYF. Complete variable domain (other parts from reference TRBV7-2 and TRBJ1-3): GAGVSQSPSNKVTEKGKDVELRCDPISGHTALYWYRQSLGQGLEFLIYFQGNSAPDKSGLPSDRFSAERTGGSVSTLTIQRTQQEDSAVYLCASSLAAWGPGNTIYFGEGSWLTVV.

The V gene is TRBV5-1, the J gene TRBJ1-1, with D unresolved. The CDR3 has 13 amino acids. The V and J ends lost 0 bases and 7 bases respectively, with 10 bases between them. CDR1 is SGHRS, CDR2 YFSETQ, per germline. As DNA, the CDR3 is TGCGCCAGCAGCTTGGGGACCGGTAATGAAGCTTTCTTT. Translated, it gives CASSLGTGNEAFF.

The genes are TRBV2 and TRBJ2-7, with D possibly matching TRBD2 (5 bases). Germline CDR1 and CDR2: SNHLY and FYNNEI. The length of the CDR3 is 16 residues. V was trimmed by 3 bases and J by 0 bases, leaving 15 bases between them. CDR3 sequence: CASSDFVGDISYEQYV. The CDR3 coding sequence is TGTGCCAGCAGTGACTTTGTCGGGGATATCTCCTACGAGCAGTACGTC.

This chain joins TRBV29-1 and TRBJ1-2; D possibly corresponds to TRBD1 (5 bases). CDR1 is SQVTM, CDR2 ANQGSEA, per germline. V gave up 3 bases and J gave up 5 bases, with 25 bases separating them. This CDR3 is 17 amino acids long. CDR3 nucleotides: TGCAGCGTTGAGAACGGCCTCGGGGTCCGGGACGGGTATGGCTACACCTTC. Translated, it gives CSVENGLGVRDGYGYTF. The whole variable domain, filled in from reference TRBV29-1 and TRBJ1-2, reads SAVISQKPSRDICQRGTSLTIQCQVDSQVTMMFWYRQQPGQSLTLIATANQGSEATYESGFVIDKFPISRPNLTFSTLTVSNMSPEDSSIYLCSVENGLGVRDGYGYTFGSGTRLTVV.

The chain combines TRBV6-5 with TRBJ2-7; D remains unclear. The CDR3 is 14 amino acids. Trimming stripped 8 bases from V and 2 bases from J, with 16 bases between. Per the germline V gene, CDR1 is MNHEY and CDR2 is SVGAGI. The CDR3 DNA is TGTGCCAGCGTGCCAGTCCCCCAAGCCTACGAGCAGTACTTC. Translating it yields CASVPVPQAYEQYF.